A selection of T cell receptor beta chains follows, all from one sample in a study of control samples from healthy donors and cancer patients. Here immunoSEQ multiplex PCR was the method, and the copy in TCRdb shows in-frame clones only, minus some. This repertoire shows fewer than 250,000 clones, around 93% found once; its top ten account for less than 2%. The source material was blood. All receptors come from a man between 25 and 39 years old in good health. CDR3s include the opening cysteine and the closing phenylalanine or tryptophan. A D gene is named only where the DNA matches it firmly. A clone size is listed for some rows: how often the clone was seen (once, few, many), or a class if it is expanded.

CDR3 length | J gene | clone size | D gene | V gene | CDR3 protein | CDR3 DNA
15 | TRBJ1-5 | few | NA | TRBV6-1 | CASSERGLGNQPQHF | TGTGCCAGCAGTGAACGGGGGCTGGGTAATCAGCCCCAGCATTTT
13 | TRBJ2-1 | NA | TRBD2 | TRBV11-3 | CASSSLAGNEQFF | TGTGCCAGCAGCTCCCTAGCGGGGAATGAGCAGTTCTTC
15 | TRBJ2-7 | NA | NA | TRBV11-2 | CASSLGAGYPYEQYF | TGTGCCAGCAGCTTAGGGGCAGGGTACCCCTACGAGCAGTACTTC
16 | TRBJ2-3 | NA | TRBD2 | TRBV19 | CASHRGASGRGDTQYF | TGTGCCAGTCATAGGGGGGCTAGCGGGAGGGGAGATACGCAGTATTTT
13 | TRBJ1-2 | NA | NA | TRBV27 | CASRPEGVYGYTF | TGTGCCAGCAGACCAGAGGGGGTCTATGGCTACACCTTC
13 | TRBJ1-2 | NA | NA | TRBV27 | CASSLGQGDGYTF | TGTGCCAGCAGTTTAGGGCAAGGAGATGGCTACACCTTC
14 | TRBJ2-3 | NA | TRBD2 | TRBV5-1 | CASSLAGGQDTQYF | TGCGCCAGCAGCCTAGCGGGGGGTCAAGATACGCAGTATTTT
16 | TRBJ2-3 | NA | TRBD2 | TRBV9 | CASSGSGGFSTDTQYF | TGTGCCAGCAGCGGGAGCGGGGGCTTCAGCACAGATACGCAGTATTTT
15 | TRBJ1-1 | NA | NA | TRBV7-3 | CASSLTGGRNTEAFF | TGTGCCAGCAGCCTAACGGGGGGCAGGAACACTGAAGCTTTCTTT
14 | TRBJ1-1 | once | NA | TRBV5-1 | CASSLTGGNTEAFF | TGCGCCAGCAGCTTAACGGGGGGGAACACTGAAGCTTTCTTT
16 | TRBJ1-1 | once | NA | TRBV5-1 | CASSRVSGFMNTEAFF | TGCGCCAGCAGCCGGGTGTCCGGGTTCATGAACACTGAAGCTTTCTTT
15 | TRBJ1-4 | NA | TRBD1 | TRBV7-3 | CAPRDRKSANEKLFF | TGTGCCCCCCGGGACAGGAAATCAGCTAATGAAAAACTGTTTTTT
13 | TRBJ2-6 | NA | NA | TRBV5-1 | CASTISGANVLTF | TGCGCCAGCACTATCTCTGGGGCCAACGTCCTGACTTTC
16 | TRBJ1-6 | NA | NA | TRBV7-9 | CASSLAQGYSDSPLHF | TGTGCCAGCAGCTTAGCGCAGGGCTACTCAGATTCACCCCTCCACTTT
15 | TRBJ1-5 | NA | NA | TRBV19 | CASSIRVSNNQPQHF | TGTGCCAGTAGTATTAGGGTCAGTAACAATCAGCCCCAGCATTTT
16 | TRBJ2-2 | few | NA | TRBV5-1 | CASSVGSRGDTGELFF | TGCGCCAGCAGCGTGGGATCCAGAGGGGACACCGGGGAGCTGTTTTTT
15 | TRBJ1-6 | NA | NA | TRBV5-1 | CASSADAVYNSPLHF | TGCGCCAGCAGCGCCGACGCAGTCTATAATTCACCCCTCCACTTT
12 | TRBJ2-1 | NA | NA | TRBV11-2 | CASSIAGKEQFF | TGTGCCAGCAGCATCGCGGGGAAAGAGCAGTTCTTC